This T cell receptor (beta chain) was recorded in a study of CXCR3-negative and CXCR3-positive naive CD8 T cells (dated by TCRdb to between 2018 and 2021). Study-wide context: In total, some 140 million TRB reads were obtained, corresponding to roughly 1.5 +/- 0.3 million reads per library. The TRBV-TRBJ cluster analysis covered naive subsets from several donors and memory cells from 3 donors. The diversity and physicochemical repertoire analyses included roughly ten donors pooled from two independent experiments.

Each CD8+ T cell subset was flow-sorted in triplicate, and 300,000 cells per subset were placed directly into RLT lysis buffer. To exclude memory contaminants, naive CD8+ T cells were stringently defined as CD45RO-CCR7+CD27+CD95-. Peripheral blood mononuclear cells were isolated from buffy coats by standard density gradient centrifugation. Naive CXCR3-negative and CXCR3-positive CD8+ T cells were flow-sorted on a FACSAria III. Total RNA was extracted from sorted cells using an RNeasy Mini Kit. With respect to this clonotype: The antigen it recognizes is unknown.

Study-level results and caveats: CXCR3 expression partially decreased after cryopreservation, so most assays used freshly isolated PBMCs. Naive CXCR3-negative and CXCR3-positive cells from the same donor showed similar TRBV-TRBJ usage, whereas memory cells showed distinct patterns. TRB CDR3s from CXCR3-positive naive cells showed higher hydrophobicity (lower Kidera factor 4), lower energy, and higher strength and volume indices than CXCR3-negative naive cells. Because surface CD5, which has been linked to self-reactivity in mice, was comparable between naive subsets, TCR interaction strength was also inferred from TRB CDR3 physicochemical properties. Both naive subsets had comparably high repertoire diversity, while memory CD8+ T cells had much lower repertoire diversity.

The sequencing machine was a NextSeq 550. The Human TCR Profiling Kit (MiLaboratory) was used to prepare UMI-labeled 5' RACE TRB cDNA libraries. cDNA synthesis used the entire amount of extracted RNA, and PCR amplification then used the entire amount of cDNA produced. The libraries were made side by side, with each library going through the same number of PCR cycles. From the authors' description of their analysis: About 50,000 +/- 10,000 unique UMI-labeled TRB cDNA molecules per library were extracted with MIGEC and MiXCR, with at least two reads per UMI required. An average of about 40,000 +/- 10,000 functional in-frame TRB CDR3 nucleotide clonotypes without stop codons was found per library. Diversity metrics, including normalized Shannon-Wiener and Chao1, were computed in VDJtools after downsampling to 5000 UMI-labeled TRB molecules per sample. For the central five CDR3 residues, VDJtools calculated physicochemical properties weighted by clonotype size, namely interaction energy, strength, volume and Kidera factor 4. The reads were reprocessed in TCRdb, with one entry per CDR3 protein sequence and no accompanying DNA. The V and J calls reflect TCRdb's pipeline rather than the authors' work. This sample's listing comprises approximately 88,000 distinct CDR3 sequences. Around 1.7% of the sample is taken by the ten largest.

From the cysteine through the phenylalanine, the CDR3 covers 14 amino acids. No DNA is given. Per the germline V gene, MNHEY is the CDR1 and SVGAGI is the CDR2. The source material was naive CXCR3- CD8+ T cells from blood. The cell subset or site label, as the study defines it: CD45RO-CCR7+CD27+CD95- naive CD8+ T cells lacking CXCR3 (TNR3-). The origin of this receptor is a human donor in good health. Some clones in this sample may be carry-over from other donors' samples. This receptor chain uses TRBV6-5 and TRBJ2-7; TCRdb's D call, TRBD2, is unchecked because there is no DNA. This receptor carries the CDR3 CASSLSGGAGEQYF.